This TCR beta chain was obtained from a study of T cell responses to AZD1222 COVID-19 vaccine. A remark on this clone: The antigen is not known.

Overall study results and limits: Only five or six individuals given AZD1222 were seropositive at baseline.

Per the germline V gene, CDR1 is SGHTS and CDR2 is YDEGEE. Trimming cost V 0 bases and J 8 bases, with 20 bases left between them. This CDR3 is built from 17 residues. This table comes from immunoSEQ multiplex PCR, and its TCRdb copy is limited to in-frame clones, with some not included. The sample shows roughly 55,000 clones, 87% of them seen only once. The TCR sequence derives from an adult in good health. The input for sequencing was peripheral blood, taken on day 0 of AZD1222 vaccination. The chain combines TRBV5-8 with TRBJ1-4; D might be TRBD1 (6 bases). The CDR3 DNA reads TGTGCCAGCAGCTTGGGGACTTTAGGGGGATTGTACGAAAAACTGTTTTTT. Translation: CASSLGTLGGLYEKLFF.